This T cell receptor beta chain was identified in a study of blood T cell repertoires in COVID-19. This table comes from immunoSEQ multiplex PCR, and its TCRdb copy is limited to in-frame clones, with some not included. This table has a few hundred thousand clones, about 89% appearing once. Donors in Cohort 3 who had recovered were those with two negative PCRs, healthcare professional clearance, or resolution of their symptoms. The CDR3 is made up of 14 amino acids. The J segment lost 8 bases and the V segment lost 1 base, leaving 9 bases of the junction unmatched. CDR1 and CDR2 from the germline V gene are GTSNPN and SVGIG (reference sequence).

This clonotype was sampled from a woman aged 40 to 50 who had recovered from COVID-19. Sequenced: PBMCs or T cells enriched from blood (not recorded which). This chain joins TRBV30 and TRBJ1-2; 8 bases line up with TRBD1. The DNA for the CDR3 is TGTGCCTGGAGTGCCCTGACAGGGGCTGTGGGCTACACCTTC. Protein product: CAWSALTGAVGYTF.